These 11 T cell receptor beta chains were sequenced from one sample in a study of blood T cell repertoires in COVID-19. This table comes from immunoSEQ multiplex PCR, and its TCRdb copy is limited to in-frame clones, with some not included. The table records under 250,000 clones, around 88% of them present only once. The sample comprised peripheral blood. The receptors shown here come from a man older than 75 with acute or convalescent COVID-19.

The V gene is TRBV7-8, the J gene TRBJ2-1; TRBD2 matches 10 bases. The CDR3 length is 19 residues. J was trimmed by 7 bases and V by 1 base; bases with no gene match: 16. The germline V gene encodes CDR1 SGHVS and CDR2 FQNEAQ. CDR3 sequence reads: CASSLVLASGSQLGNEQFF. The CDR3 DNA is TGTGCCAGCAGCTTAGTGTTGGCTAGCGGGAGCCAACTGGGGAATGAGCAGTTCTTC.

The chain employs TRBV7-9 and TRBJ1-5; possibly TRBD1 for D (6 bases). Between the trimmed V and J ends, which lost 4 bases and 7 bases, there was a span of 14 bases. Germline V gene sequence: CDR1 SEHNR, CDR2 FQNEAQ (reference sequence). The CDR3 is 14 residues long. For the CDR3, the DNA is TGTGCCAGCAGCTCTCACAGGGAGGGGCAGCCCCAGCATTTT. Protein product: CASSSHREGQPQHF.

This sequence joins TRBV4-2 and TRBJ1-1, with D tentatively TRBD1 (6 bases). CDR1 and CDR2 (germline): LGHNA, YNFKEQ. The CDR3 totals 16 residues. Trimming cost V 1 base and J 1 base, with 13 bases left between them. CDR3 loop: CASSQALPQGNTEAFF. CDR3 sequence (DNA): TGTGCCAGCAGCCAAGCTTTACCACAGGGGAACACTGAAGCTTTCTTT.

The chain uses TRBV6-1 and TRBJ1-1, with TRBD1 matching 7 bases. This CDR3 is 12 amino acids long. The ends lost 7 bases at V and 7 bases at J; junction bases unmatched: 6. Germline V gives CDR1 MNHNS, CDR2 SASEGT. CDR3 sequence: CASIYRGGEAFF. The CDR3 DNA is TGTGCCAGCATCTACAGGGGAGGTGAAGCTTTCTTT.

The chain uses TRBV7-9 and TRBJ2-1, with TRBD2 matching over 11 bases. The CDR3 is 16 amino acids. Germline V lookup: CDR1 SEHNR, CDR2 FQNEAQ (reference sequence). J was trimmed by 3 bases and V by 3 bases; bases with no gene match: 4. This CDR3 is CASSFSGTSGYNEQFF. The DNA for the CDR3 is TGTGCCAGCAGCTTCTCCGGGACTAGCGGCTACAATGAGCAGTTCTTC.

The chain combines TRBV18 with TRBJ1-2, with a weak D call TRBD1 (6 bases). Germline CDR1 reads KGHSH; CDR2 reads LQKENI. CDR3 size: 16 residues. The V and J ends lost 4 bases and 4 bases respectively, with 19 bases between them. The CDR3 here is CASSRDPGEVGYGYTF. The CDR3 nucleotides are TGTGCCAGCTCACGGGACCCAGGGGAAGTAGGCTATGGCTACACCTTC.

The chain couples TRBV6-6 to TRBJ1-2; D not resolved. CDR1 MNHNY and CDR2 SVGAGI come from the germline V gene (reference sequence). The CDR3 has 11 residues. Trimming cost V 6 bases and J 8 bases, with 10 bases left between them. The CDR3 region is CASSSGGGYTF. As DNA, the CDR3 is TGTGCCAGCAGCTCCGGCGGCGGCTACACCTTC.

This clone was seen only a few times. V usage is TRBV5-1 and J usage is TRBJ2-7, with a tentative D call TRBD1 (5 bases). The V end lost 5 bases, the J end lost 0 bases, and 12 bases lay between the germline ends. This CDR3 is built from 14 residues. Germline V CDR1 and CDR2: SGHRS, YFSETQ. CDR3 region: CASRQAMSSYEQYF. The CDR3, as DNA: TGCGCCAGCAGACAGGCCATGAGCTCCTACGAGCAGTACTTC.

This clone appeared a single time. V and J are TRBV20-1 and TRBJ1-6; 9 nucleotides line up with TRBD1. Germline CDR1 is DFQATT and CDR2 is SNEGSKA (reference sequence). The CDR3 loop spans 14 amino acids. J lost 7 bases, V lost 5 bases, and 6 bases had no gene match. CDR3 DNA sequence: TGCAGTGCTGGTGGACAGGGGAGGAATTCACCCCTCCACTTT. Its translation: CSAGGQGRNSPLHF.

V gene TRBV2 combines with J gene TRBJ1-6, with 9 bases aligning to TRBD1. CDR3 length: 14 amino acids. The germline gives CDR1 SNHLY, CDR2 FYNNEI. V was clipped by 8 bases and J by 7 bases; unmatched bases: 6. The CDR3 DNA is TGTGCCAGCGGATCCGGGACAGGGAATTCACCCCTCCACTTT. This codes for CASGSGTGNSPLHF. The entire variable domain, with the rest obtained from reference TRBV2 and TRBJ1-6, is as follows: EPEVTQTPSHQVTQMGQEVILRCVPISNHLYFYWYRQILGQKVEFLVSFYNNEISEKSEIFDDQFSVERPDGSNFTLKIRSTKLEDSAMYFCASGSGTGNSPLHFGNGTRLTVT.

The chain carries TRBV19 and TRBJ1-4, with 10 positions matching TRBD1. The CDR3 covers 16 residues. The trim removed 5 bases at V and 10 bases at J, leaving 13 bases unmatched. Germline V gives CDR1 LNHDA, CDR2 SQIVND (reference sequence). CDR3 nucleotides: TGTGCCAGTAGTGCCACCGGGACAGGGGTTTTCGGAAAACTGTTTTTT. This codes for CASSATGTGVFGKLFF.